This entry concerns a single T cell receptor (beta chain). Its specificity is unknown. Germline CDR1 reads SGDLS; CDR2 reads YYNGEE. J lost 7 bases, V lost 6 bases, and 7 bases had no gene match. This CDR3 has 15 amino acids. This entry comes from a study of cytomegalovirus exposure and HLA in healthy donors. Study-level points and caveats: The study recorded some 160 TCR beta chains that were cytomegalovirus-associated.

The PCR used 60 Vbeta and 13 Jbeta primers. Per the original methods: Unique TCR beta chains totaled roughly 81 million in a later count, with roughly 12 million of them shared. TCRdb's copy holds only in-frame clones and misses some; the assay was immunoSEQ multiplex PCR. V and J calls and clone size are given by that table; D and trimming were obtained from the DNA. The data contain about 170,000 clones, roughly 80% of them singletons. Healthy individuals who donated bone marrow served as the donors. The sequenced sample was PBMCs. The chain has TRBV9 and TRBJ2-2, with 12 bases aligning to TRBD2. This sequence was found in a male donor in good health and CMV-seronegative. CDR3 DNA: TGTGCCAGCACGACTAGCGGGGGCTATGGCGGGGAGCTGTTTTTT. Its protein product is CASTTSGGYGGELFF.